This T cell receptor beta chain comes out of a study of cytomegalovirus exposure and HLA in healthy donors (dated by TCRdb to 2015 to 2018). Background on the whole study: An earlier analysis of roughly 570 of the donors reported about 280 Gb of sequence data and 90 million to 120 million unique TCR beta sequences obtained from 150 million to 200 million T cells. In the later analysis, no new phenotypic data were used to find candidate immune exposures; instead, reliance was placed on TCR beta sequences and their occurrence across donors. High-throughput TCR immunosequencing, statistical association of individual TCRs with disease status, and machine learning were combined to predict cytomegalovirus infection status. Besides the first cohort of hundreds of subjects, a separate validation cohort made up of over 100 different subjects was used. Class I and class II HLA loci were covered by the typing at four-digit resolution. Genome-wide SNP genotypes for about 60% of the roughly 700 donors were used in a later genetic analysis, which treated that subset as a discovery cohort. In a later analysis, previously published TCR beta repertoires from 500 to 750 donors were re-analyzed and high-resolution HLA genotyping was added so that TCR occurrence patterns could be studied. The study aimed to test whether signatures of past pathogen exposure could be identified by cataloging public T cell receptors. An earlier analysis of some 600 of the donors applied high-throughput TCR beta sequencing to assess whether each TCR beta V gene segment acted as functional or pseudogenic. Roughly 300 gigabases of sequencing data and around 80 million unique TCR sequences made up an early release that covered several hundred HLA-typed donors. All discovery cohort repertoires had been generated on a single sequencing platform. Alongside the repertoire data, information on donor age, sex, ethnicity and CMV serostatus was compiled. Across roughly 420 genotyped donors of the cohort, an average of about 240,000 unique TCR beta nucleotide sequences per donor were sequenced, and approximately 17% of those sequences were non-productive. The study profiled the T cell repertoires of 666 subjects by immunosequencing and related them to cytomegalovirus serostatus. Of the 350 to 400 genotyped donors, around 81% fell in the genetic ancestry cluster associated with self-reported Caucasian donors. Typing coverage differed by locus: A, B, C, DRB1 and DQB1 were typed in about 620-640 donors, DQA1 in about 510, DPA1 in 600 to 610, and DPB1 in just under 490. About five DR-DQ haplotypes were handled as single units for association and clustering because linkage in the cohort was strong.

The cohort was made up of about 610 healthy bone marrow donors. At the time of sampling, every cohort member was nominally healthy, though immune exposures that went unrecorded were likely present. The donor was CMV seronegative and was included in the group of over 300 seronegative cohort members. Each donor provided a peripheral blood sample, and peripheral blood mononuclear cells were used for TCR beta sequencing. Genomic DNA extraction from the blood cell samples was performed with the Qiagen DNeasy Blood Extraction Kit. For this clone: Its recognized antigen is unknown. The sample holds no much larger clone one base away, and base qualities are not on file.

To prepare the library, the immunoSEQ multiplex PCR assay was applied. A mixture of 60 forward primers for TCR Vbeta segments and 13 reverse primers for TCR Jbeta segments was used in the multiplex PCR. The CDR3 region of rearranged TCR beta genes was amplified from genomic DNA with a multiplex PCR assay. The Illumina HiSeq System was used to sequence the amplified TCR beta libraries as 87-base-pair reads. In the source study's methods: In a later analysis, tens of millions of unique TCR beta chains were counted across the 500 to 700 repertoires, and roughly 11 million of these chains were shared by at least two donors. Raw reads were error-corrected and collapsed into unique sequences by a nearest-neighbor algorithm in which closely related sequences were merged to remove PCR and sequencing errors. CDR3 sequences were aligned to IMGT reference sequences to assign V, D and J gene segments. For a sequence to be retained, at least a six-nucleotide match to both a V gene segment and a J gene segment was required. Rearrangements were called productive when the CDR3 lacked stop codons and stayed in frame with V and J; all others were non-productive. Following IMGT convention, CDR3 was defined as the stretch from the second conserved V-encoded cysteine up to the conserved J-encoded phenylalanine. In an earlier analysis of more than 550 of the donors, sequences lacking an unambiguous match to a single V gene segment were excluded. In an earlier analysis of several hundred of the donors, V segments were called functional above 56.7% productive rearrangements and were called segregating when the between-donor standard deviation exceeded 5%. A statistical classification framework was built to diagnose cytomegalovirus status from the catalog of TCR beta chain sequences. In a later analysis, V and J genes were assigned by comparing TCR nucleotide sequences against IMGT/GENE-DB human TR gene sequences. The TCRdist pipeline was used in a later analysis to assign CDR3 sequences and most-parsimonious VDJ recombination scenarios. In a later analysis, each TCR beta chain was defined by its CDR3 amino acid sequence together with its V-gene family, and reads without a unique V-gene family were excluded. A later analysis removed 450 to 600 highly shared, low-generation-probability nucleotide sequences to deal with suspected cross-contamination and a sequencing artifact. For each public chain, a later analysis derived a clonal expansion index from normalized ranks of inferred template counts within each repertoire. Generation probabilities in a later analysis came from a VDJ recombination model fitted to out-of-frame rearrangements, and those results were checked against IGoR. In a later analysis, TCR-TCR, TCR-HLA and TCR-CMV co-occurrence was scored with hypergeometric tests, and a repertoire-size bias correction was applied to TCR pairs. A later analysis estimated false discovery rates by permuting HLA or CMV assignments 20 times. In a later analysis, co-occurring TCRs were grouped with DBSCAN, and TCRdist sequence similarity was added when clustering was performed within HLA-allele-positive subsets. For co-occurrence clustering, repertoires with fewer than 30,000 or more than 120,000 public chains were excluded, along with a handful of repertoires with anomalous nucleotide sharing. Held by TCRdb, this immuneACCESS table contains in-frame sequences only and omits some clones. Under half of the omission traces to an unresolved V gene where checked; the cause of the rest is unknown. V and J calls and clone size follow that table, whereas D and trimming were derived from the DNA. The sample yields 150,000 to 200,000 clones; about 75% were counted once. The ten top clones hold under 2.5% of the sample.

On the study overall, not on this receptor specifically: A cluster of highly shared sequence variants was judged likely to represent a technical artifact of the sequencing pipeline. In a later analysis, HLA-associated TCR beta chains showed more clonal expansion and lower generation probabilities than non-associated chains that were equally common. A later genetic analysis reported fewer N-insertions in productive TCRs among donors in an Asian-associated ancestry cluster than the approximately 670-donor mean. In both the original and validation cohorts, the classifier was reported to diagnose cytomegalovirus status with high specificity and sensitivity. For the cohort, immune exposure information was limited to CMV serostatus. A further reported finding was that TCR beta sequences accurately predicted the HLA-A and HLA-B alleles for most subjects in the first cohort. A later analysis found that TCR association rates varied across HLA loci, with DRB1 alleles showing the most associated TCRs and HLA-C alleles the fewest. A few of the identified cytomegalovirus-associated TCR beta chains were confirmed in vitro to be specific for cytomegalovirus antigens. In the study, around 150 TCR beta chains were listed as associated with cytomegalovirus. An association between a missense DCLRE1C variant and V-gene and J-gene trimming of TCR beta chains was found in a later genetic analysis and replicated in an independent cohort. Because counts were too low, about 17 rarely observed V segments, including chromosome 9 orphons, were excluded from the earlier analysis of 587 of the donors. A later analysis associated 15,000 or so TCR beta sequences with specific HLA alleles at a false discovery rate of 0.05. When HLA alleles, especially DR and DQ, strongly co-occurred, TCR associations were difficult to assign to individual alleles. While some public TCRs were present in many individuals, most TCR sequences turned up only very rarely across donors. In an earlier analysis of fewer than 750 of the donors, most TCR beta V segments were observed in productive rearrangements about 90% or about 30% of the time, broadly matching IMGT annotations. According to a later analysis, most CMV-associated TCR beta chains appeared to be HLA-restricted, and the HLA associations seemed to be driven largely by CMV exposure. This cohort had only TCR beta chains sequenced, and the lack of alpha or paired-chain data limited which features could be detected. Several of the top co-occurrence clusters appeared to be linked to parvovirus B19, influenza, CMV and Epstein-Barr virus, according to a later analysis. Correlated functional status among segregating V segments might reflect linkage disequilibrium, but an unknown experimental factor could not be ruled out. Because HLA typing was unavailable for some donors at each locus, only the typed subset was used in association tests. It was suggested by the authors that the approach could potentially be generalized to other disease states and immunological phenotypes. Presence/absence analyses assumed roughly uniform sequencing depth across donors, an assumption that may not hold. Some IMGT-functional V segments, including TRBV6-2 and TRBV6-3, could not be distinguished by the 87-base-pair reads and were therefore excluded.

The CDR3 numbers 12 residues from cysteine through phenylalanine. Only the CDR3 part of the read is kept: 36 bases, read in frame from the first base. The germline V gene (reference sequence) sets CDR1 to GTSNPN and CDR2 to SVGIG. V is pared back by 5 bases and J by 7 bases, with 12 bases lying between the germline termini. Sequenced input: PBMCs. The chain employs TRBV30 and TRBJ1-3, with no reliable assignment of the D segment. The TCR was taken from a female donor in good health and CMV-seronegative. The CDR3 in this case is CAWAPGGNTIYF. The sequenced DNA is TGTGCCTGGGCCCCTGGTGGCAACACCATATATTTT.